The next 32 T cell receptor beta chains were all read from a single sample in a study of shared clonotypes between healthy human individuals. Sequencing was performed with immunoSEQ multiplex PCR; in TCRdb, only in-frame clones are kept and a portion is missing. This repertoire shows 2,500,000 or so clones, about nine tenths found once; its top ten account for 0.3% to 0.4%. The sequenced sample was naive CD4+ T cells from PBMCs. Subset indicated: CD45RA+ positively selected. The source of these receptors is a young man in good health. Some clones in this sample may be carry-over from other donors' samples.

CDR3: CASSLQGTLNTEAFF. The CDR3 DNA follows: TGTGCCAGTAGTCTCCAGGGAACTTTGAACACTGAAGCTTTCTTT. J is TRBJ1-1 and V is TRBV19; perhaps TRBD1 as D (5 bases). The CDR3 has 15 amino acids. CDR1 and CDR2 (germline): LNHDA, SQIVND (reference sequence). The V and J ends lost 5 bases and 0 bases respectively, with 13 bases between them.

V is TRBV6-5 and J is TRBJ1-2, with 9 bases matching TRBD1. The CDR3 is 14 residues long. Looked up from germline, CDR1 is MNHEY and CDR2 is SVGAGI. V trimming: 5 bases; J trimming: 7 bases; junction bases outside the gene matches: 8. The CDR3 loop reads CASSAPGTGIGYTF. CDR3 DNA: TGTGCCAGCAGTGCCCCCGGGACAGGGATTGGCTACACCTTC.

V and J are TRBV2 and TRBJ2-5; 7 positions match TRBD2. Trimming took 4 bases from V and 2 from J; bases not matched to a gene: 7. This CDR3 contains 15 residues. CDR1 is SNHLY and CDR2 is FYNNEI in the germline V gene. CDR3: CASSAEGGGQETQYF. As DNA, the CDR3 is TGTGCCAGCAGTGCTGAGGGCGGGGGACAAGAGACCCAGTACTTC.

The chain links TRBV30 to TRBJ1-5; D unclear. The ends were cut back, 2 bases at V and 2 bases at J, with 19 bases in the middle. Germline assignment: CDR1 GTSNPN and CDR2 SVGIG (reference sequence). The length of the CDR3 is 17 residues. For the CDR3, the DNA is TGTGCCTGGAGTCCCCGAGGCGTAAATAGAGGCAATCAGCCCCAGCATTTT. This gives the protein CAWSPRGVNRGNQPQHF.

V is TRBV5-1 and J is TRBJ1-1; the D gene is possibly TRBD1 (5 bases). V lost 4 bases, J lost 7 bases, and 20 bases lay in between. The CDR3 loop spans 15 amino acids. Germline V gene sequence: CDR1 SGHRS, CDR2 YFSETQ. CDR3 region: CASSADSAASGEAFF. The DNA of the CDR3 is TGCGCCAGCAGCGCAGACAGTGCGGCGTCCGGTGAAGCTTTCTTT.

This chain connects TRBV2 to TRBJ2-6, with D unclear. V was trimmed by 0 bases and J by 1 base, leaving 4 bases between them. The CDR3 spans 15 residues. Germline V gene sequence: CDR1 SNHLY, CDR2 FYNNEI. In nucleotides, the CDR3 is TGTGCCAGCAGTGAAGCGACATCTGGGGCCAACGTCCTGACTTTC. Encoded protein: CASSEATSGANVLTF.

This clone was seen once. The rearrangement uses TRBV5-1 and TRBJ1-2; no reliable D call. Trimming took 0 bases from V and 3 from J, leaving 6 bases between them. CDR1 and CDR2 (germline): SGHRS, YFSETQ. The CDR3 totals 13 residues. The CDR3 DNA sequence: TGCGCCAGCAGCTTGGGGAGAGACTATGGCTACACCTTC. Translation: CASSLGRDYGYTF.

V gene TRBV9 combines with J gene TRBJ2-1, with D perhaps TRBD1 (5 bases). V lost 0 bases, J lost 3 bases, and 13 bases lay in between. Germline loops: CDR1 SGDLS, CDR2 YYNGEE. This CDR3 is built from 16 residues. CDR3 nucleotides: TGTGCCAGCAGCGTAGCTCCAGGGTGGAACTACAATGAGCAGTTCTTC. Translated: CASSVAPGWNYNEQFF. Variable domain in full (rest from reference TRBV9 and TRBJ2-1): DSGVTQTPKHLITATGQRVTLRCSPRSGDLSVYWYQQSLDQGLQFLIQYYNGEERAKGNILERFSAQQFPDLHSELNLSSLELGDSALYFCASSVAPGWNYNEQFFGPGTRLTVL.

The rearrangement uses TRBV6-6 and TRBJ2-6; D ambiguous. Trimming stripped 10 bases from V and 4 bases from J, with 8 bases between. The CDR3 is 12 amino acids. Germline V lookup: CDR1 MNHNY, CDR2 SVGAGI (reference sequence). The CDR3 reads CATARGANVLTF. CDR3 nucleotide sequence: TGTGCCACCGCTAGAGGGGCCAACGTCCTGACTTTC.

A few counts support this clone. This chain joins TRBV18 and TRBJ2-3; 7 nucleotides line up with TRBD1. The CDR3 is 14 amino acids. V lost 4 bases, J lost 6 bases, and 7 bases stayed unmatched. Germline V CDR1 and CDR2: KGHSH, LQKENI. The CDR3 nucleotides read TGTGCCAGCTCACTAGGACAGGTGGGCGATACGCAGTATTTT. It codes for CASSLGQVGDTQYF.

V and J are TRBV4-1 and TRBJ1-2; TRBD1 matches at 7 bases. After removal of 0 bases from V and 8 bases from J, the junction contained 6 bases not matched to a gene. The CDR3 runs 14 residues. Germline V gene sequence: CDR1 MGHRA, CDR2 YSYEKL. CDR3: CASSQEQGIRGYTF. CDR3 DNA sequence: TGCGCCAGCAGCCAAGAACAGGGGATCCGAGGCTACACCTTC.

J is TRBJ2-5 and V is TRBV7-8; 7 bases match TRBD2. Losses at the gene ends were 7 bases for V and 7 bases for J; bases not matched to a gene: 9. There are 13 residues in the CDR3. CDR1 and CDR2 from the germline V gene are SGHVS and FQNEAQ. CDR3 nucleotides: TGTGCCAGCACCCCGGGGGGTCGGGGGACCCAGTACTTC. Protein: CASTPGGRGTQYF.

J is TRBJ2-5 and V is TRBV5-4; D not resolved. The CDR3 is made up of 13 amino acids. Germline lookup yields CDR1 SGHNT and CDR2 YYREEE (reference sequence). Trimming shortened V by 0 bases and J by 5 bases, and 8 bases separated the two germline ends. CDR3 bases: TGTGCCAGCAGCTTGGCCTTGGGGGAGACCCAGTACTTC. Residues: CASSLALGETQYF.

This chain connects TRBV11-2 to TRBJ2-1; 10 bases are shared with TRBD1. CDR3 length equals 15 residues. V trimming: 5 bases; J trimming: 2 bases; junction bases outside the gene matches: 3. In germline, CDR1 is SGHAT, CDR2 FQNNGV. CDR3 nucleotide sequence: TGTGCCAGCAGCCCGGGACAGGGGACCTACAATGAGCAGTTCTTC. It encodes CASSPGQGTYNEQFF.

This rearrangement joins TRBV19 to TRBJ1-5; D is unresolved. Germline lookup yields CDR1 LNHDA and CDR2 SQIVND (reference sequence). The CDR3 is made up of 13 amino acids. The V and J ends lost 11 bases and 0 bases respectively, with 11 bases between them. In DNA form, the CDR3 reads TGTGCCCTAGGGTTGTCTAGCAATCAGCCCCAGCATTTT. Encoded protein: CALGLSSNQPQHF. The full variable domain, in which reference TRBV19 and TRBJ1-5 provide the parts outside the CDR3, is DGGITQSPKYLFRKEGQNVTLSCEQNLNHDAMYWYRQDPGQGLRLIYYSQIVNDFQKGDIAEGYSVSREKKESFPLTVTSAQKNPTAFYLCALGLSSNQPQHFGDGTRLSIL.

The chain uses TRBV6-5 and TRBJ2-2; possible D gene TRBD2, 6 bases. CDR1 and CDR2 from the germline V gene are MNHEY and SVGAGI. V gave up 5 bases and J gave up 6 bases, with 16 bases separating them. This CDR3 has 15 residues. The DNA of the CDR3 is TGTGCCAGCAGTCAATCCGGGACTTATGCCGGGGAGCTGTTTTTT. Amino acid sequence: CASSQSGTYAGELFF.

The chain has TRBV7-2 and TRBJ2-7, with 11 bases lining up with TRBD2. The germline gives CDR1 SGHTA, CDR2 FQGNSA. The CDR3 extends over 17 amino acids. V dropped 3 bases and J dropped 2; count of bases not matched to a gene: 9. The CDR3, as DNA: TGTGCCAGCAGCTTTAGGCTAGCGGGAGGACTCCCCTACGAGCAGTACTTC. It yields the protein CASSFRLAGGLPYEQYF.

This chain uses TRBV7-8 with TRBJ1-5; 11 bases agree with TRBD1. Germline CDR1 reads SGHVS; CDR2 reads FQNEAQ. The CDR3 spans 15 residues. V shed 5 bases, J shed 15 bases, and the junction held 15 bases outside the gene matches. The CDR3 DNA sequence: TGTGCCAGCAGCCAGGACAGGGGGCGACCCGGGCTGCGGCATTTT. It codes for CASSQDRGRPGLRHF.

V and J are TRBV4-3 and TRBJ1-1, with D perhaps TRBD1 (5 bases). This CDR3 has 17 amino acids. The V and J ends lost 0 bases and 5 bases respectively, with 19 bases between them. Looked up from germline, CDR1 is LGHNA and CDR2 is YSLEER. CDR3 in amino acids: CASSQDRIERGGTEAFF. CDR3 DNA sequence: TGCGCCAGCAGCCAAGATAGAATTGAGAGGGGAGGAACTGAAGCTTTCTTT.

The V call is TRBV7-9, the J call TRBJ1-1; D is possibly TRBD1 (6 bases). CDR3 length equals 16 residues. Trimming pared 0 bases from V and 3 bases from J, leaving 14 bases between. CDR1 and CDR2 from the germline V gene are SEHNR and FQNEAQ (reference sequence). The CDR3 DNA sequence: TGTGCCAGCAGCTTAGCGCGGGGGGCAGGGGACACTGAAGCTTTCTTT. This sequence encodes CASSLARGAGDTEAFF.

Concerning this clone: The same CDR3 arises from other DNA sequences in this sample as well. The chain employs TRBV5-1 and TRBJ2-3; the match to TRBD1 covers 7 bases. The J segment lost 4 bases and the V segment lost 0 bases, leaving 2 bases of the junction unmatched. The CDR3 is made up of 14 amino acids. Germline CDR1 is SGHRS and CDR2 is YFSETQ. CDR3 sequence reads: CASSLDRGADTQYF. The CDR3 bases are TGCGCCAGCAGCTTGGACAGGGGAGCAGATACGCAGTATTTT.

This rearrangement joins TRBV19 to TRBJ2-7; the match to TRBD2 covers 10 bases. Germline V lookup: CDR1 LNHDA, CDR2 SQIVND (reference sequence). The CDR3 has 15 residues. V lost 1 base, J lost 7 bases, and 7 bases stayed unmatched. The CDR3 nucleotides are TGTGCCAGTAGTATAGTACTAGCGGGATCACGGGAGCAGTACTTC. Amino acid sequence: CASSIVLAGSREQYF.

The gene calls are TRBV7-2 and TRBJ2-3; TRBD2 matches 7 bases. Per the germline V gene, CDR1 is SGHTA and CDR2 is FQGNSA. This CDR3 is 15 amino acids long. The J segment lost 4 bases and the V segment lost 5 bases, leaving 9 bases of the junction unmatched. CDR3 loop: CASSPLAGVADTQYF. DNA for the CDR3: TGTGCCAGCAGCCCACTGGCGGGAGTGGCAGATACGCAGTATTTT.

In DNA form, the CDR3 reads TGTGCCAGCAGTCAAAACAGCGGGAGAGACACAGATACGCAGTATTTT. Encoded protein: CASSQNSGRDTDTQYF. The chain carries TRBV28 and TRBJ2-3; 8 bases are shared with TRBD2. There are 16 residues in the CDR3. Germline assignment: CDR1 MDHEN and CDR2 SYDVKM. Losses at the gene ends were 5 bases for V and 2 bases for J; bases not matched to a gene: 9.

V gene TRBV9 combines with J gene TRBJ2-1; 11 bases line up with TRBD2. Trimming removed 4 bases from V and 1 base from J; junction bases left unmatched: 7. The CDR3 covers 17 residues. The germline V gene encodes CDR1 SGDLS and CDR2 YYNGEE. This CDR3 reads CASSTLAGGTSYNEQFF. The CDR3 coding sequence is TGTGCCAGCAGCACGCTAGCGGGAGGCACGTCCTACAATGAGCAGTTCTTC.

This clone showed up just a few times. Written as DNA, the CDR3 is TGTGCCAGCAGTACACCCCACACAAAGAACACTGAAGCTTTCTTT. Residues: CASSTPHTKNTEAFF. This rearrangement joins TRBV28 to TRBJ1-1; D gene uncertain. V was clipped by 5 bases and J by 1 base, with 14 bases between them. There are 15 residues in the CDR3. Per the germline V gene, CDR1 is MDHEN and CDR2 is SYDVKM.

The rearrangement uses TRBV2 and TRBJ2-3; 7 bases map to TRBD1. CDR1 and CDR2 from the germline V gene are SNHLY and FYNNEI. V lost 8 bases and J lost 9; bases outside the gene matches: 11. The CDR3 runs 13 residues. This chain's CDR3 is CASAGTAPGTQYF. In DNA form, the CDR3 reads TGTGCCAGCGCCGGGACAGCCCCAGGGACGCAGTATTTT. The full variable domain, in which reference TRBV2 and TRBJ2-3 provide the parts outside the CDR3, is EPEVTQTPSHQVTQMGQEVILRCVPISNHLYFYWYRQILGQKVEFLVSFYNNEISEKSEIFDDQFSVERPDGSNFTLKIRSTKLEDSAMYFCASAGTAPGTQYFGPGTRLTVL.

The rearrangement links TRBV28 to TRBJ1-2; D possibly corresponds to TRBD1 (5 bases). This CDR3 spans 16 amino acids. The V end lost 7 bases, the J end lost 4 bases, and 22 bases lay between the germline ends. In germline, CDR1 is MDHEN, CDR2 SYDVKM. DNA for the CDR3: TGTGCCAGCATCCACTCGGGGAGGGACCCTAGCTATGGCTACACCTTC. Amino acids: CASIHSGRDPSYGYTF.

This rearrangement joins TRBV6-6 to TRBJ2-1, with D possibly TRBD2 on 6 matching bases. V shed 7 bases and J shed 8 bases, with 21 bases lying between them. Germline CDR1 is MNHNY and CDR2 is SVGAGI (reference sequence). The CDR3 has 15 residues. Here the CDR3 reads CASTGGWETFYEQFF. The CDR3 DNA reads as TGTGCCAGCACCGGGGGATGGGAGACTTTTTATGAGCAGTTCTTC.

This clone occurred once. This chain links TRBV15 with TRBJ2-7, with D hard to call. Germline values: CDR1 LNHNV, CDR2 YYDKDF (reference sequence). V lost 1 base to trimming and J lost 3 bases, with 10 bases between them. This CDR3 has 14 residues. The CDR3 bases are TGTGCCACCAGCAGAGTTTACAGTGGCTACGAGCAGTACTTC. Translated, it gives CATSRVYSGYEQYF.

The CDR3 loop is CASSLGTGNIQYF. The DNA of the CDR3 is TGTGCCAGCAGCTTAGGTACAGGGAACATTCAGTACTTC. The rearrangement links TRBV7-3 to TRBJ2-4; weak D call: TRBD1 (6 bases). There are 13 residues in the CDR3. The V end lost 2 bases, the J end lost 7 bases, and 9 bases lay between the germline ends. CDR1 is SGHTA, CDR2 FQGTGA, per germline.

This sequence joins TRBV28 and TRBJ1-2; TRBD1 matches at 7 bases. The CDR3 is 15 residues long. CDR1 is MDHEN, CDR2 SYDVKM, per germline. The V gene end was trimmed by 3 bases and the J gene end by 3 bases; junction bases not matched to a gene: 7. The CDR3 loop reads CASSFKGGADYGYTF. In DNA form, the CDR3 reads TGTGCCAGCAGTTTCAAAGGGGGCGCCGACTATGGCTACACCTTC.